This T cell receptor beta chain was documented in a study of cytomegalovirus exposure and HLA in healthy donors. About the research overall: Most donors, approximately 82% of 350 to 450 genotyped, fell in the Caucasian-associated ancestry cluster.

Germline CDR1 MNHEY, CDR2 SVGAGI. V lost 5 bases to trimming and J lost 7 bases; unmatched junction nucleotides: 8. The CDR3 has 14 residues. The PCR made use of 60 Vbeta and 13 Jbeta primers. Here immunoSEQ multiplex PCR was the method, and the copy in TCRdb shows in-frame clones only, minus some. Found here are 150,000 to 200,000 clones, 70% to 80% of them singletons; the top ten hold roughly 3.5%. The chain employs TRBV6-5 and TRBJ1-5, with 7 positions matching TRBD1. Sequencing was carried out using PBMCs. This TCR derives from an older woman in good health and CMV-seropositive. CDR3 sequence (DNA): TGTGCCAGCAGTCGCGGGACAGAGTACCAGCCCCAGCATTTT. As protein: CASSRGTEYQPQHF.